Shown below are 21 T cell receptor beta chains from a single sample sequenced in a study of shared clonotypes between healthy human individuals (TCRdb year 2020). Receptor amplification or capture employed the immunoSEQ multiplex PCR assay. TCRdb limited this immuneACCESS table to in-frame rearrangements with V and J called. A share of clones is missing; checked studies link under half to unresolved V genes, and the rest is unexplained. This sample gives approximately 2,200,000 clones in total; just over 90% of them show up just once. The ten largest clones take up 1.7% of the sample. CD8 naive samples were obtained by positive selection for CCR7 among CD45RO-negative cells, yielding a CD45RA+CCR7+ population from which TemRA cells were excluded. Sequences were obtained from naive CD8+ T cells from PBMCs. The sample's cell subset or site, from its label and the paper: CD45RA+CCR7+. The source of these receptors is a man aged 18 to 35 in good health. Some clones in this sample may be carry-over from other donors' samples.

The chain joins TRBV2 to TRBJ2-2; TRBD2 aligns across 16 bases. The V gene end was trimmed by 5 bases and the J gene end by 3 bases; junction bases not matched to a gene: 12. CDR1 SNHLY and CDR2 FYNNEI come from the germline V gene. This CDR3 contains 20 residues. The CDR3 DNA sequence: TGTGCCAGCAGTTACACCGGGACTAGCGGGAGGGCCTTTTACACCGGGGAGCTGTTTTTT. Protein product: CASSYTGTSGRAFYTGELFF.

The chain couples TRBV30 to TRBJ2-5; no clear D. V gave up 2 bases and J gave up 0 bases, with 22 bases separating them. The CDR3 totals 18 residues. CDR1 is GTSNPN, CDR2 SVGIG, per germline (reference sequence). The CDR3 region has the DNA TGTGCCTGGAGTCGTCCCATTCAGTTTCTAATAGACCAAGAGACCCAGTACTTC. Residues: CAWSRPIQFLIDQETQYF.

V and J are TRBV9 and TRBJ2-7; 10 nucleotides align to TRBD2. The CDR3 has 15 amino acids. V lost 0 bases and J lost 5; bases outside the gene matches: 5. Germline loops: CDR1 SGDLS, CDR2 YYNGEE. CDR3 loop: CASSVGYLAGDEQYF. Here the CDR3 DNA reads TGTGCCAGCAGCGTAGGGTACCTAGCGGGAGACGAGCAGTACTTC.

J is TRBJ2-1 and V is TRBV2; weak D call: TRBD2 (6 bases). The CDR3 is 13 amino acids. Germline V gene lookup returns CDR1 SNHLY and CDR2 FYNNEI. V lost 3 bases and J 15 bases, leaving 18 bases between the germline ends. The chain's CDR3 is CASSELAHKARFF. The CDR3 DNA sequence: TGTGCCAGCAGTGAGCTAGCGCATAAGGCCCGGTTCTTC.

This clone has a single count. This chain connects TRBV7-9 to TRBJ1-3; weak D call: TRBD1 (5 bases). The CDR3 has 14 residues. V lost 6 bases, J lost 2 bases, and 11 bases lay in between. The germline gives CDR1 SEHNR, CDR2 FQNEAQ (reference sequence). The CDR3 DNA is TGTGCCAGCAGGAGTGGGGGGGCTGGAAACACCATATATTTT. Translation: CASRSGGAGNTIYF.

The CDR3 loop reads CASITRGAPIYNEQFF. The CDR3 DNA reads as TGTGCCAGCATTACCCGGGGCGCCCCGATATACAATGAGCAGTTCTTC. The chain is built from TRBV7-9 and TRBJ2-1; D could derive from TRBD1 or TRBD2 (5 bases each). CDR3 length equals 16 residues. V lost 7 bases and J 4 bases, leaving 20 bases between the germline ends. CDR1 and CDR2 from the germline V gene are SEHNR and FQNEAQ (reference sequence). Looking up the rest from reference TRBV7-9 and TRBJ2-1 gives the full variable domain: DTGVSQNPRHKITKRGQNVTFRCDPISEHNRLYWYRQTLGQGPEFLTYFQNEAQLEKSRLLSDRFSAERPKGSFSTLEIQRTEQGDSAMYLCASITRGAPIYNEQFFGPGTRLTVL.

With regard to this clone: The same CDR3 is also encoded by other DNA sequences in this sample. The genes are TRBV9 and TRBJ1-1; 7 bases align to TRBD1. This CDR3 is 12 amino acids long. Germline V gene sequence: CDR1 SGDLS, CDR2 YYNGEE. Trimming at V came to 0 bases and at J to 8 bases, leaving 1 base not matched to a gene. Here the CDR3 reads CASSVGTGEAFF. The DNA for the CDR3 is TGTGCCAGCAGCGTAGGGACAGGCGAAGCTTTCTTT.

This sequence joins TRBV19 and TRBJ2-7; TRBD1 matches at 8 bases. Unmatched junction bases numbered 7, after V lost 6 bases and J lost 6 bases. Germline loops: CDR1 LNHDA, CDR2 SQIVND (reference sequence). This CDR3 comprises 13 residues. This CDR3 reads CASRDRASLEQYF. In DNA, the CDR3 is TGTGCCAGTAGGGACAGGGCGTCGCTCGAGCAGTACTTC.

Regarding this clone: Other nucleotide sequences from this sample produce the same CDR3. The rearrangement joins TRBV7-3 to TRBJ1-1, with 9 bases matching TRBD1. The CDR3 sequence is 13 residues long. V was pared by 2 bases and J by 5 bases, with 0 bases of the junction left unmatched. The germline V gene has CDR1 SGHTA and CDR2 FQGTGA. The CDR3 here is CASSLDRGTEAFF. CDR3 sequence (DNA): TGTGCCAGCAGCTTAGACAGGGGGACTGAAGCTTTCTTT.

The rearrangement joins TRBV27 to TRBJ2-1, with TRBD1 matching over 8 bases. The CDR3 length is 14 residues. Germline trimming cut 2 bases from V and 9 bases from J; bases unmatched to any gene: 6. The germline gives CDR1 MNHEY, CDR2 SMNVEV (reference sequence). The CDR3 DNA is TGTGCCAGCAGTTTAGACAGGGGAAGTGGTGAGCAGTTCTTC. Translating it yields CASSLDRGSGEQFF.

This clone has only one observation. The rearrangement joins TRBV29-1 to TRBJ2-7, with TRBD2 matching over 13 bases. The length of the CDR3 is 13 residues. V shed 6 bases, J shed 3 bases, and the junction held 2 bases outside the gene matches. Germline assignment: CDR1 SQVTM and CDR2 ANQGSEA. CDR3 in amino acids: CSVRLAGGYEQYF. The CDR3 DNA follows: TGCAGCGTAAGACTAGCGGGAGGCTACGAGCAGTACTTC.

The chain uses TRBV4-3 and TRBJ2-1; D is uncertain. V gave up 1 base and J gave up 2 bases, with 12 bases separating them. The CDR3 totals 16 residues. CDR1 is LGHNA and CDR2 is YSLEER in the germline V gene. The DNA of the CDR3 is TGCGCCAGCAGCCAAGGAATTAGGATGACCTACAATGAGCAGTTCTTC. Protein product: CASSQGIRMTYNEQFF.

This clone has more than one count but fewer than ten. The rearrangement joins TRBV7-9 to TRBJ2-7; perhaps TRBD1 as D (5 bases). The CDR3 has 13 residues. Between the trimmed V and J ends, which lost 7 bases and 2 bases, there was a span of 12 bases. CDR1 and CDR2 (germline): SEHNR, FQNEAQ (reference sequence). The CDR3 protein is CASTGRATYEQYF. CDR3 nucleotides: TGTGCCAGCACGGGCAGGGCGACCTACGAGCAGTACTTC.

The J gene is TRBJ1-1, the V gene TRBV10-3, with D unresolved. V lost 0 bases and J 2 bases, leaving 16 bases between the germline ends. Germline assignment: CDR1 ENHRY and CDR2 SYGVKD. This CDR3 region has 17 residues. CDR3 bases: TGTGCCATCAGTGAGTCGCAGGCTGCAAAAAGAAACACTGAAGCTTTCTTT. Protein: CAISESQAAKRNTEAFF.

This rearrangement joins TRBV19 to TRBJ2-1; no firm D call. CDR1 and CDR2 (germline): LNHDA, SQIVND (reference sequence). The CDR3 is 17 amino acids. Trimming cost V 3 bases and J 0 bases, with 15 bases left between them. The DNA of the CDR3 is TGTGCCAGTAGTATTTTCAGTGGCGGCAGCTCCTACAATGAGCAGTTCTTC. This sequence encodes CASSIFSGGSSYNEQFF.

CDR3 DNA sequence: TGTGCCAGCAGTAATAATGAGCAGTTCTTC. Its protein product is CASSNNEQFF. This chain connects TRBV25-1 to TRBJ2-1, with D uncertain. This CDR3 comprises 10 residues. Germline V CDR1 and CDR2: MGHDK, SYGVNS. Trimming took off 5 bases at V and 7 bases at J, with 3 bases between the two ends.

A note on this clone: At the DNA level, this CDR3 is encoded by other sequences in the same sample as well. This rearrangement joins TRBV28 to TRBJ1-5; perhaps TRBD1 as D (5 bases). CDR3 length: 14 residues. Germline lookup yields CDR1 MDHEN and CDR2 SYDVKM. V lost 5 bases and J 0 bases, leaving 8 bases between the germline ends. CDR3 sequence (DNA): TGTGCCAGCAGTCCCAGGGTTAGCAATCAGCCCCAGCATTTT. Translation gives CASSPRVSNQPQHF.

This clone has just a few counts. Within the sample, other DNA sequences also encode this same CDR3. The chain is built from TRBV7-9 and TRBJ1-1; a weak D match, TRBD1 (6 bases). Germline-derived CDR1 and CDR2 are SEHNR and FQNEAQ (reference sequence). V lost 4 bases, J lost 0 bases, and 9 bases lay in between. The CDR3 runs 14 residues. CDR3 protein: CASSSGQLNTEAFF. The CDR3 region has the DNA TGTGCCAGCAGCTCCGGACAGTTGAACACTGAAGCTTTCTTT.

This clone was observed once. The V call is TRBV27, the J call TRBJ2-2; D call uncertain. The CDR3 length is 14 residues. V lost 3 bases and J lost 6, with 11 bases in between. CDR1 MNHEY and CDR2 SMNVEV come from the germline V gene (reference sequence). The CDR3 DNA follows: TGTGCCAGCAGTTTTCTCCGGACCCCCGGGGAGCTGTTTTTT. Its translation: CASSFLRTPGELFF.

The chain couples TRBV27 to TRBJ2-7, with D possibly matching TRBD1 (5 bases). This CDR3 region has 11 residues. Germline V gene data show CDR1 as MNHEY and CDR2 as SMNVEV (reference sequence). V lost 10 bases and J lost 7, with 14 bases in between. CDR3 bases: TGTGCCACCACGTCAGGGTGGGAGCAGTACTTC. It yields the protein CATTSGWEQYF.

This chain uses TRBV9 with TRBJ2-7; 8 bases are shared with TRBD2. The germline V gene has CDR1 SGDLS and CDR2 YYNGEE. This CDR3 comprises 15 residues. The junction had 10 bases not matched to a gene; V was cut back by 4 bases and J by 4 bases. The CDR3 protein is CASSPGPREDYEQYF. The CDR3 DNA sequence: TGTGCCAGCAGCCCCGGGCCGCGGGAGGATTACGAGCAGTACTTC.